What follows are 19 T cell receptor beta chains derived from one specimen sequenced in a study of identical twins. From the 5' RACE reads, TCRdb called clonotypes with MiXCR, one entry per CDR3 protein. Of about 900,000 distinct CDR3 sequences detected, roughly 12% appear once; the ten largest clones hold 1.5% to 2%. The sample also formed part of further work on yellow fever vaccine responses in identical twins.

What was sequenced was PBMCs. Receptors originate from a woman aged 18-29 years in good health.

This chain joins TRBV7-8 and TRBJ1-1; TRBD1 aligns across 8 bases. This CDR3 comprises 14 residues. From germline, CDR1 is SGHVS and CDR2 FQNEAQ. The V segment lost 2 bases and the J segment 4 bases; nucleotides outside the gene matches: 3. The CDR3 loop is CASSLNRGVTEAFF. The CDR3 DNA reads as TGTGCCAGCAGCTTAAACAGGGGGGTCACTGAAGCTTTCTTT.

This clonotype was observed a few times. This chain links TRBV2 with TRBJ2-2; TRBD2 matches at 9 bases. The CDR3 spans 14 residues. The V gene's germline CDR1 is SNHLY and CDR2 FYNNEI. The ends lost 2 bases at V and 6 bases at J; junction bases unmatched: 1. The CDR3 here is CASSELAGAGELFF. CDR3 coding DNA: TGTGCCAGCAGTGAATTAGCGGGGGCCGGGGAGCTGTTTTTT.

This rearrangement joins TRBV12-3 or TRBV12-4 to TRBJ1-2, with D tentatively TRBD1 (5 bases). The CDR3 runs to 15 residues. The V end lost 5 bases, the J end lost 8 bases, and 21 bases lay between the germline ends. The CDR3 here is CASSTRTSGSGGYTF. CDR3 bases: TGTGCCAGCAGTACCAGGACATCCGGCTCTGGGGGCTACACCTTC.

The J gene is TRBJ2-5, the V gene TRBV20-1, with TRBD2 matching over 11 bases. The CDR3 has 16 residues. The V segment lost 3 bases and the J segment 1 base; nucleotides outside the gene matches: 7. Germline loops: CDR1 DFQATT, CDR2 SNEGSKA (reference sequence). The DNA for the CDR3 is TGCAGTGCTAGCGCTCCGGGACTAGCGGTCCAAGAGACCCAGTACTTC. Protein product: CSASAPGLAVQETQYF.

Only a few counts were recorded for this clonotype. The chain carries TRBV2 and TRBJ2-2; no reliable D call. The length of the CDR3 is 17 residues. CDR1 is SNHLY and CDR2 is FYNNEI in the germline V gene. V dropped 5 bases and J dropped 0 bases, with 16 bases sitting between them. CDR3: CASSSTSHYPNTGELFF. The DNA of the CDR3 is TGTGCCAGCAGTAGCACCTCCCACTATCCGAACACCGGGGAGCTGTTTTTT. The full variable domain, rest sourced from reference TRBV2 and TRBJ2-2, is EPEVTQTPSHQVTQMGQEVILRCVPISNHLYFYWYRQILGQKVEFLVSFYNNEISEKSEIFDDQFSVERPDGSNFTLKIRSTKLEDSAMYFCASSSTSHYPNTGELFFGEGSRLTVL.

In its sample, this clonotype was seen once. This chain uses TRBV27 with TRBJ1-6; D unclear. Germline CDR1 reads MNHEY; CDR2 reads SMNVEV (reference sequence). The V and J ends lost 5 bases and 9 bases respectively, with 14 bases between them. The CDR3 contains 14 residues. Written as DNA, the CDR3 is TGTGCCAGCAGTAGGAAGGCCTCGGGTTCACCCCTCCACTTT. Its translation: CASSRKASGSPLHF.

This chain connects TRBV27 to TRBJ2-1; possibly TRBD2 for D (5 bases). Germline CDR1 MNHEY, CDR2 SMNVEV (reference sequence). Trimming shortened V by 5 bases and J by 6 bases, and 17 bases separated the two germline ends. The CDR3 extends over 15 amino acids. CDR3 loop: CASSPQRLPFNEQFF. The CDR3 nucleotides read TGTGCCAGCAGTCCCCAAAGACTACCCTTCAATGAGCAGTTCTTC.

Ten or more counts support this clonotype. The V call is TRBV20-1, the J call TRBJ1-5; 7 nucleotides agree with TRBD1. Germline loops: CDR1 DFQATT, CDR2 SNEGSKA (reference sequence). The CDR3 covers 16 residues. V lost 3 bases, J lost 3 bases, and 11 bases stayed unmatched. The CDR3 DNA follows: TGCAGTGCTAGCGGAACCGGGACAGCCGCCAATCAGCCCCAGCATTTT. As protein: CSASGTGTAANQPQHF.

This clonotype was picked up a small number of times. The rearrangement joins TRBV12-5 to TRBJ2-7; 8 bases agree with TRBD2. This CDR3 is 16 amino acids long. Germline V gives CDR1 LGHNT, CDR2 FRNRAP. V lost 5 bases to trimming and J lost 1 base; unmatched junction nucleotides: 10. As DNA, the CDR3 is TGTGCTAGTGGTCCATATGCCGGGACTAGTTCCTACGAGCAGTACTTC. As protein: CASGPYAGTSSYEQYF. Full variable domain (remainder filled in from reference TRBV12-5 and TRBJ2-7): DARVTQTPRHKVTEMGQEVTMRCQPILGHNTVFWYRQTMMQGLELLAYFRNRAPLDDSGMPKDRFSAEMPDATLATLKIQPSEPRDSAVYFCASGPYAGTSSYEQYFGPGTRLTVT.

This sequence joins TRBV12-3 or TRBV12-4 and TRBJ1-2; no definite D call. V was shortened by 6 bases and J by 4 bases, with 12 bases between the two germline ends. The CDR3 totals 13 residues. The CDR3 protein is CASSRVTSYGYTF. As DNA, the CDR3 is TGTGCCAGCAGCCGGGTGACCAGCTATGGCTACACCTTC.

This clonotype came up many times. The CDR3 reads CASSFSETTYNEQFF. CDR3 coding DNA: TGTGCCAGCAGCTTCTCGGAGACCACCTACAATGAGCAGTTCTTC. The V gene is TRBV7-9, the J gene TRBJ2-1; D gene uncertain. The CDR3 consists of 15 residues. Trimming stripped 3 bases from V and 2 bases from J, with 11 bases between. CDR1 is SEHNR and CDR2 is FQNEAQ in the germline V gene (reference sequence).

The chain couples TRBV20-1 to TRBJ1-1, with D unclear. There are 12 residues in the CDR3. The germline V gene encodes CDR1 DFQATT and CDR2 SNEGSKA (reference sequence). With 0 bases removed from V and 3 bases from J, the gap between germline ends came to 5 bases. The CDR3 protein is CSAREAHTEAFF. CDR3 DNA sequence: TGCAGTGCTAGAGAGGCCCACACTGAAGCTTTCTTT.

Only a few counts were recorded for this clonotype. The genes are TRBV7-2 and TRBJ2-2, with D unresolved. Germline-derived CDR1 and CDR2 are SGHTA and FQGNSA. The CDR3 length is 14 residues. V dropped 1 base and J dropped 8 bases, with 11 bases sitting between them. The CDR3 is CASSLVPVVGELFF. The CDR3 nucleotides are TGTGCCAGCAGCTTAGTACCAGTAGTAGGGGAGCTGTTTTTT. Drawing the rest from reference TRBV7-2 and TRBJ2-2, the complete variable domain is GAGVSQSPSNKVTEKGKDVELRCDPISGHTALYWYRQSLGQGLEFLIYFQGNSAPDKSGLPSDRFSAERTGGSVSTLTIQRTQQEDSAVYLCASSLVPVVGELFFGEGSRLTVL.

The chain employs TRBV10-3 and TRBJ1-2, with D hard to call. V lost 7 bases, J lost 2 bases, and 14 bases lay in between. The CDR3 runs to 14 residues. Looked up from germline, CDR1 is ENHRY and CDR2 is SYGVKD. CDR3 residues: CAITYSLANYGYTF. DNA for the CDR3: TGTGCCATCACCTACAGTCTCGCGAACTATGGCTACACCTTC.

CDR3 loop: CASSLAPRTSGELFF. The CDR3 nucleotides read TGCGCCAGCAGCTTGGCTCCCAGGACCTCCGGGGAGCTGTTTTTT. The V and J genes are TRBV5-1 and TRBJ2-2, with unresolved D. Germline V lookup: CDR1 SGHRS, CDR2 YFSETQ. Trimming shortened V by 0 bases and J by 6 bases, and 12 bases separated the two germline ends. The CDR3 covers 15 residues.

This sequence joins TRBV3-1 and TRBJ2-1; 7 bases are shared with TRBD2. CDR3 size: 17 residues. Trimming at V came to 11 bases and at J to 8 bases, leaving 24 bases not matched to a gene. CDR1 LGHDT and CDR2 YNNKEL come from the germline V gene (reference sequence). The DNA for the CDR3 is TGTGCCTCCTGCCAAGAAGGTTGGGGGGGTGTCGGCGATGAGCAGTTCTTC. It is translated as CASCQEGWGGVGDEQFF.

A few counts support this clonotype. This chain links TRBV2 with TRBJ2-7, with 10 bases aligning to TRBD1. The CDR3 is 13 amino acids. J lost 9 bases, V lost 4 bases, and 6 bases had no gene match. CDR1 is SNHLY and CDR2 is FYNNEI in the germline V gene. The CDR3 sequence: CASSGRDRGTQYV. As DNA, the CDR3 is TGTGCCAGCAGTGGACGGGACAGGGGAACGCAGTACGTC.

This clonotype has more than one count but fewer than ten. The rearrangement links TRBV7-2 to TRBJ2-2, with D possibly matching TRBD2 (6 bases). This CDR3 is built from 16 residues. Trimming took 2 bases from V and 5 from J, leaving 15 bases between them. Germline values: CDR1 SGHTA, CDR2 FQGNSA. The CDR3 loop reads CASSLMGLAGTGELFF. In DNA form, the CDR3 reads TGTGCCAGCAGCTTAATGGGACTGGCGGGTACCGGGGAGCTGTTTTTT.

This clonotype was observed a few times. A read error may produce the germline difference seen at one junction end. This rearrangement joins TRBV10-3 to TRBJ1-2; D not certain. The CDR3 covers 9 residues. Germline V gives CDR1 ENHRY, CDR2 SYGVKD. The CDR3 spells CAISDPHRF. The DNA of the CDR3 is TGTGCCATCAGTGATCCACACCGCTTC.